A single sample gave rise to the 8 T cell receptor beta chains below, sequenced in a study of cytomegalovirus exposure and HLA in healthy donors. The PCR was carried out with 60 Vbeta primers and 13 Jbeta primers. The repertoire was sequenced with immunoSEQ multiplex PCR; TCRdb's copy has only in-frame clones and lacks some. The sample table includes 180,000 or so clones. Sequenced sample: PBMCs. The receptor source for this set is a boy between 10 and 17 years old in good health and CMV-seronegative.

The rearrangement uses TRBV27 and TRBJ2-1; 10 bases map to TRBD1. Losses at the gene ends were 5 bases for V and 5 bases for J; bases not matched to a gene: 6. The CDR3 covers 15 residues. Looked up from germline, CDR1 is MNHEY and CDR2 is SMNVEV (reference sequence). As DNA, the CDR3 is TGTGCCAGCAGTCTCGACAGGGGGCTCCACAATGAGCAGTTCTTC. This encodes CASSLDRGLHNEQFF.

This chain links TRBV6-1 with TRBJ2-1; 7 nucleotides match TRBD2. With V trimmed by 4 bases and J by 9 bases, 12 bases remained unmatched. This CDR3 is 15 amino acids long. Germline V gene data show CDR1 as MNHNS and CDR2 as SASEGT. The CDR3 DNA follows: TGTGCCAGCAGTGGAGCATTAGCGGGCAATCCTGAGCAGTTCTTC. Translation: CASSGALAGNPEQFF.

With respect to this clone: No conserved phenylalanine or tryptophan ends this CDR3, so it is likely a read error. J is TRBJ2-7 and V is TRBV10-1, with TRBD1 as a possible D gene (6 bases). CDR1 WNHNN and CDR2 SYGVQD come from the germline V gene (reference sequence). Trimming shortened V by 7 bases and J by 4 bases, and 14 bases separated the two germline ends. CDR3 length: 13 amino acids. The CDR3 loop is CASTRGGTYEQYS. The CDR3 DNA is TGCGCCAGCACGCGAGGGGGAACTTACGAGCAGTACTCC.

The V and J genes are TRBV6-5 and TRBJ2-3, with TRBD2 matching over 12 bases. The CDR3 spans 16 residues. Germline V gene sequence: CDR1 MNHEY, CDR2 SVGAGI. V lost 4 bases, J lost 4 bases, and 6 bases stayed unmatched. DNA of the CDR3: TGTGCCAGCAGTTCCTTGACTAGCGGGGGCGCAGATACGCAGTATTTT. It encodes CASSSLTSGGADTQYF.

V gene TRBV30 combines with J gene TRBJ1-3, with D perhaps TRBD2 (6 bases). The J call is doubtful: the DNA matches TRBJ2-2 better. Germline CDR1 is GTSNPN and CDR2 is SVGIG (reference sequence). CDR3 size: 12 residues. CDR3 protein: CAWSSGTGELFF. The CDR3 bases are TGTGCCTGGTCGAGCGGGACCGGGGAGCTGTTTTTT.

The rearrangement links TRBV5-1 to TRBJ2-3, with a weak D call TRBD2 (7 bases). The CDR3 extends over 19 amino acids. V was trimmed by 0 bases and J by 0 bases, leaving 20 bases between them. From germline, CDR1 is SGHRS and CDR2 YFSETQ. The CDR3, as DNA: TGCGCCAGCAGCTTGGCCCCGTGGAGGGGGGGCAGTAGCACAGATACGCAGTATTTT. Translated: CASSLAPWRGGSSTDTQYF.

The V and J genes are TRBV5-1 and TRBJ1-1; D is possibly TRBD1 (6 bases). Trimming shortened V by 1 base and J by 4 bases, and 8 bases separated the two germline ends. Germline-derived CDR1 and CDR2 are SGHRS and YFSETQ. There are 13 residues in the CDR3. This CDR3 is CASSLRGSTEAFF. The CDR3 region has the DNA TGCGCCAGCAGCTTGAGGGGGAGCACTGAAGCTTTCTTT. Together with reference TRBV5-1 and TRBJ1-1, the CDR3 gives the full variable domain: KAGVTQTPRYLIKTRGQQVTLSCSPISGHRSVSWYQQTPGQGLQFLFEYFSETQRNKGNFPGRFSGRQFSNSRSEMNVSTLELGDSALYLCASSLRGSTEAFFGQGTRLTVV.

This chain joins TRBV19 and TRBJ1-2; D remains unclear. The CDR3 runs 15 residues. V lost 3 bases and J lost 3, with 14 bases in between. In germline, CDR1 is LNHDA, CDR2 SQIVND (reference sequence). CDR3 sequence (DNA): TGTGCCAGTAGTATTTACAAATTTTACGACTATGGCTACACCTTC. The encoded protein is CASSIYKFYDYGYTF. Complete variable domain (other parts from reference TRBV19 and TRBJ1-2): DGGITQSPKYLFRKEGQNVTLSCEQNLNHDAMYWYRQDPGQGLRLIYYSQIVNDFQKGDIAEGYSVSREKKESFPLTVTSAQKNPTAFYLCASSIYKFYDYGYTFGSGTRLTVV.